These T cell receptor beta chains were read from a single sample in a study of cytomegalovirus exposure and HLA in healthy donors. Profiling relied on immunoSEQ multiplex PCR, and the TCRdb table lists in-frame clones only, not all of them. The sample shows about 250,000 clones, roughly 87% of them seen only once. Sequenced sample: PBMCs. Source of these receptors: a young man in good health and CMV-seropositive. The CDR3 runs from the conserved cysteine through the conserved F or W. The order of the fields is D gene, clone size, J gene, V gene, CDR3 DNA, CDR3 protein. A D gene is named only where the DNA matches it firmly. Not every row has a clone size; where given, it reads once, few, many or a size class.

-,-,TRBJ1-3,TRBV28,TGTGCCAGCACTGCGGGAAACACCATATATTTT,CASTAGNTIYF
-,-,TRBJ2-7,TRBV28,TGTGCCAGCAGCCCCGCCACCGAGCAGTACTTC,CASSPATEQYF
TRBD2,-,TRBJ2-3,TRBV5-1,TGCGCCAGCAGCATGGGGGGGGTCCCCACAGATACGCAGTATTTT,CASSMGGVPTDTQYF
TRBD2,-,TRBJ2-7,TRBV10-2,TGCGCCAGCAGCGCCCGACTAGCGGGAGTATTCGAGCAGTACTTC,CASSARLAGVFEQYF
TRBD1,-,TRBJ2-7,TRBV5-6,TGTGCCAGCAGCCGCAAATTGACAGGGGGCATCTACGAGCAGTACTTC,CASSRKLTGGIYEQYF
TRBD2,-,TRBJ2-2,TRBV5-1,TGCGCCAGCAGCTGGGGACTAGCGACATCCCCCGGGGAGCTGTTTTTT,CASSWGLATSPGELFF
-,-,TRBJ2-5,TRBV5-4,TGTGCCAGCAGCCCGGGTTACCAAGAGACCCAGTACTTC,CASSPGYQETQYF
TRBD2,-,TRBJ2-3,TRBV27,TGTGCCAGCCGCACCGTCATAGCGGGAGTAGAAGATACGCAGTATTTT,CASRTVIAGVEDTQYF
-,-,TRBJ2-7,TRBV10-1,TGCGCCAGCAGTGACCGAGGGACCCCCTCCTACGAGCAGTACTTC,CASSDRGTPSYEQYF
-,-,TRBJ2-5,TRBV27,TGTGCCAGCAGCCCTTTACAGGGTTTCGGCCAAGAGACCCAGTACTTC,CASSPLQGFGQETQYF
TRBD1,-,TRBJ1-5,TRBV28,TGTGCCAGCAGCAAGAACAGGGGGGATCGTGCTCAGCCCCAGCATTTT,CASSKNRGDRAQPQHF
TRBD1,-,TRBJ1-5,TRBV9,TGTGCCAGCAGCCCCACGGGCGCAGGGGGACAACAGCCCCAGCATTTT,CASSPTGAGGQQPQHF
-,once,TRBJ2-1,TRBV5-4,TGTGCCAGCAGCTCCCGGACCGACGAAGATGAGCAGTTCTTC,CASSSRTDEDEQFF
-,-,TRBJ1-1,TRBV6-1,TGTGCCAGCAGTGAACCCCACACTGAAGCTTTCTTT,CASSEPHTEAFF
-,-,TRBJ1-1,TRBV27,TGTGCCAGCAGTTTATTCCGGGGCACTGAAGCTTTCTTT,CASSLFRGTEAFF
-,-,TRBJ2-5,TRBV2,TGTGCCTCAAGGAGGTGGGAAGAGACCCAGTACTTC,CASRRWEETQYF
TRBD1,-,TRBJ1-2,TRBV2,TGTGCCAGCAGTGAAGATGGAGGGACAGTACCCACCTATGGCTACACCTTC,CASSEDGGTVPTYGYTF
TRBD2,-,TRBJ2-7,TRBV5-1,TGCGCCAGCAGCTTGGTGATTTCGGGAGGCGAGCAGTACTTC,CASSLVISGGEQYF